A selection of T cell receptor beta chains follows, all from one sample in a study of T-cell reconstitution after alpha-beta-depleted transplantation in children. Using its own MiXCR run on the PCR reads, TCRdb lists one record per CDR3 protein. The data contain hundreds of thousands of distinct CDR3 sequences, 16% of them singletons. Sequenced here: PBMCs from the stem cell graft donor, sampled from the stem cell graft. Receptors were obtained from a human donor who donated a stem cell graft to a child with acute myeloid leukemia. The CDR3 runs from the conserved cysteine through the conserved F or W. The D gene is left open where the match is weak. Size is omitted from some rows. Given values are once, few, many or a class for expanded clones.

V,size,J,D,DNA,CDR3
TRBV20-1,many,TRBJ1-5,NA,TGCAGTGCTCCCCCGGCAAGTCAGCCCCAGCATTTT,CSAPPASQPQHF
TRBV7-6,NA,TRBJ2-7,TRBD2,TGTGCCAGCAGCCCCTATTTACTAGCGGGGGACCCCTACGAGCAGTACTTC,CASSPYLLAGDPYEQYF
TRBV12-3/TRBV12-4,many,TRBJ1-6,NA,TGTGCCAGCGGTGCCGGGGGAGGTAATTCACCCCTCCACTTT,CASGAGGGNSPLHF
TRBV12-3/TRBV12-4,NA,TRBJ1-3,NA,TGTGCCAGCACCCTTCGTCGGTCTTCTGGAAACACCATATATTTT,CASTLRRSSGNTIYF
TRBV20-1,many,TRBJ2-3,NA,TGCAGTGCTAGAAGAGAGGGGGTTCCTAGAACAGATACGCAGTATTTT,CSARREGVPRTDTQYF
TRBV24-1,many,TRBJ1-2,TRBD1,TGTGCCACCAGTGATTTGGCAGGGGGCGACTATGGCTACACCTTC,CATSDLAGGDYGYTF
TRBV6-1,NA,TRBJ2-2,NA,TGTGCCAGCAGTCCCGGGGTGGGGGACACCGGGGAGCTGTTTTTT,CASSPGVGDTGELFF
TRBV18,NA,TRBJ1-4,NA,TGTGCCAGCGGTGGACAGACTAATGAAAAACTGTTTTTT,CASGGQTNEKLFF
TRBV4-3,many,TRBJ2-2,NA,TGCGCCAGCAGCCAAGAACGCGTGAACACCGGGGAGCTGTTTTTT,CASSQERVNTGELFF
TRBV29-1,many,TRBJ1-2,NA,TGCAGCGTTACCCTGGGGAGGGGCCGGGGCTTC,CSVTLGRGRGF
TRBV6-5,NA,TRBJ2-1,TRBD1,TGTGCCAGCAGTTACGGGTCCTTGCCGGGACAGGGGAGGAATGAGCAGTTCTTC,CASSYGSLPGQGRNEQFF
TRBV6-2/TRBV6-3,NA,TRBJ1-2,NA,TGTGCCAGCAGTCCGGTGGTGTCTAACTATGGCTACACCTTC,CASSPVVSNYGYTF
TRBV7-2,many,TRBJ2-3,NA,TGTGCCAGCAGCTGGTCAGGGATCGGGGATACGCAGTATTTT,CASSWSGIGDTQYF
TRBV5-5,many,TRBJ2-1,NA,TGTGCCAGCAGCTTTAGGCAGGGTGACAGAAATGAGCAGTTCTTC,CASSFRQGDRNEQFF
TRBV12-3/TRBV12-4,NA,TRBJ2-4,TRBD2,TGTGCCAGCAGTATCGGACTAGCGGGGGGGCAAGGTTCCAAAAACATTCAGTACTTC,CASSIGLAGGQGSKNIQYF
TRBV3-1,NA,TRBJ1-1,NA,TGTGCCAGCAGCCAACTGGGGGGATTGGCTGAAGCTTTCTTT,CASSQLGGLAEAFF
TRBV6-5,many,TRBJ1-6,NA,TGTGCCAGCAGTTTTGGTCAAGGGGCTGTGATTAGTAATTCACCCCTCCACTTT,CASSFGQGAVISNSPLHF
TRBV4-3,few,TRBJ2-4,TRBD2,TGCGCCAGCAGCCATGCGAAGCGGGGCGACGCCAAAAACATTCAGTACTTC,CASSHAKRGDAKNIQYF
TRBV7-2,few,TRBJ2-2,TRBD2,TGTGCCAGCAGCGGCGGTCCCGGGAGGGGAACCGGGGAGCTGTTTTTT,CASSGGPGRGTGELFF
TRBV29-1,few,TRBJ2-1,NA,TGCAGCGTTGAAGGGCGGCAGGGGCTGAGGTACAATGAGCAGTTCTTC,CSVEGRQGLRYNEQFF
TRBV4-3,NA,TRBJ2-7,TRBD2,TGCGCCAGCAGCCCCTCTAGCGGCTCCTACGAGCAGTACTTC,CASSPSSGSYEQYF
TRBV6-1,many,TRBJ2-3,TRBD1,TGTGCCAGCACCAGGGGACAGGGGGTAGATACGCAGTATTTT,CASTRGQGVDTQYF
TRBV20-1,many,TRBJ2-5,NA,TGCAGTGCTAGAGATCGAGAAGAGACCCAGTACTTC,CSARDREETQYF
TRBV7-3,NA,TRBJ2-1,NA,TGTGCCAGCAGCCTGTCCCCAGGGGTTAGCTCCTACAATGAGCAGTTCTTC,CASSLSPGVSSYNEQFF
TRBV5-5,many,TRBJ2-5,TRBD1,TGTGCCAGCAGCCCTGGGGACAGAATTGATTTTGAAGAGACCCAGTACTTC,CASSPGDRIDFEETQYF
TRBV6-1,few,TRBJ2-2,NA,TGTGCCAGCACCACAGGGTTTGCCGGGGAGCTGTTTTTT,CASTTGFAGELFF
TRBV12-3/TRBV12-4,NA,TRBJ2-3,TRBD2,TGTGCCAGCAGTTTTGAGCGGGGGGGACTATCAGATACGCAGTATTTT,CASSFERGGLSDTQYF
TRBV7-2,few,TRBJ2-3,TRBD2,TGTGCCAGCAGCTTAGGGCCGGGACTATCCACAGATACGCAGTATTTT,CASSLGPGLSTDTQYF
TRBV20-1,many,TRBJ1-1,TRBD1,TGCAGTGTTGACTCCGAGGACAGGGGACCATCTGAAGCTTTCTTT,CSVDSEDRGPSEAFF
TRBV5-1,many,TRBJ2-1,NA,TGCGCCAGCAGCGTTTACTTCACCAATGAGCAGTTCTTC,CASSVYFTNEQFF
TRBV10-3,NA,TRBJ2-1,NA,TGTGCCATCAGTGCCGGACAGTCTTTAGGTTGGAGTGAGCAGTTCTTC,CAISAGQSLGWSEQFF
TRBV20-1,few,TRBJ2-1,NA,TGCAGGGGTTATGACAGGTACAATGAGCAGTTCTTC,CRGYDRYNEQFF
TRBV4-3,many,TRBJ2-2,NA,TGCGCCAGCAGTAGAAGATCCGACACCGGGGAGCTGTTTTTT,CASSRRSDTGELFF
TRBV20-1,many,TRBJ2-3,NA,TGCAGTGCTAGAGATCTAGCAGATACGCAGTATTTT,CSARDLADTQYF
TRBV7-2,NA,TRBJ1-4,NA,TGTGCCAGCAGCTTAGTACGGTTCGGGACAAATGAAAAACTGTTTTTT,CASSLVRFGTNEKLFF
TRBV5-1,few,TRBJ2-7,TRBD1,TGCGCCAGCAGCTACCGGGACAGGCCCTACGAGCAGTACTTC,CASSYRDRPYEQYF
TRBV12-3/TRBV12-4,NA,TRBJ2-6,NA,TGTGCCAGCAGTTCCGGGGGCTCTGGGGCCAACGTCCTGACTTTC,CASSSGGSGANVLTF
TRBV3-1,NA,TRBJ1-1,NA,TGTGCCAGCAGCCAAGATCACGGCCCATCTGAAGCTTTCTTT,CASSQDHGPSEAFF
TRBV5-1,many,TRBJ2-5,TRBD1,TGCGCCAGCAGCCTCGACAGGGGGCAAGAGACCCAGTACTTC,CASSLDRGQETQYF
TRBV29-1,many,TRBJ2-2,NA,TGCAGCGGTCTGGGGAGGAACACCGGGGAGCTGTTTTTT,CSGLGRNTGELFF
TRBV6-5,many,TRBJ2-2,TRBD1,TGTGCCAGCAGTTACGGACAGGGAGAGCTGTTTTTT,CASSYGQGELFF
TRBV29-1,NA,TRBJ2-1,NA,TGCAGCGTTGTAAAGGGGTATGAGCAGTTCTTC,CSVVKGYEQFF
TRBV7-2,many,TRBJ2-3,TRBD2,TGTGCCAGCAGCAATGGCGGGGGGGGAGGCACAGATACGCAGTATTTT,CASSNGGGGGTDTQYF
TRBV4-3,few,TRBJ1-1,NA,TGCGCCAGCAGCCAAGATCCCCCAGGGCCCACTGAAGCTTTCTTT,CASSQDPPGPTEAFF
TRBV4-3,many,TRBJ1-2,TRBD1,TGCGCCAGCAGCCAAGTTCCGGGGACAGCCTATGGCTACACCTTC,CASSQVPGTAYGYTF
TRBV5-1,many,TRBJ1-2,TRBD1,TGCGCCAGCAGCGCGGGACAGAACTATGGCTACACCTTC,CASSAGQNYGYTF
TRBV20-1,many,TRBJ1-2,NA,TGCAGTGCTTCATTGACAGCGCTTAACTATGGCTACACCTTC,CSASLTALNYGYTF
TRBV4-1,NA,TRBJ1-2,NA,TGCGCCAGCAGCCCTGTCGACTGGAATGGCTACACCTTC,CASSPVDWNGYTF
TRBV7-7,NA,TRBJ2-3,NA,TGTGCCAGCAGCCCAGACCACGCGGGGGCAGGGGATACGCAGTATTTT,CASSPDHAGAGDTQYF
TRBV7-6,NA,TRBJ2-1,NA,TGTGCCAGCAGCTTAGTCAGAGTCCGGGGCGACAATGAGCAGTTCTTC,CASSLVRVRGDNEQFF
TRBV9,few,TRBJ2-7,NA,TGTGCCAGCAGCGTAGCTTCTCTAAGCGAGCAGTACTTC,CASSVASLSEQYF
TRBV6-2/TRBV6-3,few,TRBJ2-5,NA,TGTGCCAGCAGTTACTCCAGAAGCGTAGAGACCCAGTACTTC,CASSYSRSVETQYF
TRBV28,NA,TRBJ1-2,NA,TGTGCCAGCAGCCCAGGACTCATCCCCGCTAACTATGGCTACACCTTC,CASSPGLIPANYGYTF
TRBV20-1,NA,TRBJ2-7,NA,TGCAGTGCTAGAGATATACAGGGCGGGCCCTACGAGCAGTACTTC,CSARDIQGGPYEQYF
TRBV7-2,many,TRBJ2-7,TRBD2,TGTGCCAGCAGCCCCGGGACTAGCCAAGAGCAGTACTTC,CASSPGTSQEQYF
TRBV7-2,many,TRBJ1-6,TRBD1,TGTGCCAGCAGCTTAGAGGGACAGTCCTATAATTCACCCCTCCACTTT,CASSLEGQSYNSPLHF
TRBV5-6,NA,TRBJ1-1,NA,TGTGCCAGCAGCTTGGTGGAGACTTCGAACACTGAAGCTTTCTTT,CASSLVETSNTEAFF
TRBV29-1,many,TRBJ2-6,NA,TGCAGCGTTGGGGAAACCGGGGCCAACGTCCTGACTTTC,CSVGETGANVLTF
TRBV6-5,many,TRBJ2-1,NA,TGTGCCAGCAGTTACTCGGGAGGAGCGGGTCGTCCGTTCTTC,CASSYSGGAGRPFF